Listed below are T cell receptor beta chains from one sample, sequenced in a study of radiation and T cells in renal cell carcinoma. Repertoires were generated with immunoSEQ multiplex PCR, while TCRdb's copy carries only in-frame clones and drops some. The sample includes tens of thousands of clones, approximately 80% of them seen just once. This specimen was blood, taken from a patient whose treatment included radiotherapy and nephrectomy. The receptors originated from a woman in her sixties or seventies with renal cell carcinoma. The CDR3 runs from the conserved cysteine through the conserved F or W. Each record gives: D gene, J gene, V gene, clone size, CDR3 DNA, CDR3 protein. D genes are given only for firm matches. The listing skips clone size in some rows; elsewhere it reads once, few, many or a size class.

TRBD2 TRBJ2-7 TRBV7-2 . TGTGCCAGCAGCCTAGCGGAGGGGCCCAACCACGAGCAGTACTTC CASSLAEGPNHEQYF
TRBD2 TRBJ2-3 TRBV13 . TGTGCCAGCAGCTTAGAACTAGCGGGGAGCACAGATACGCAGTATTTT CASSLELAGSTDTQYF
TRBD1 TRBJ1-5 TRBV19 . TGTGCCAGTGGAAAGTCTACAGGGGCCATGAATCAGCCCCAGCATTTT CASGKSTGAMNQPQHF
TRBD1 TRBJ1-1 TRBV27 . TGTGCCAGCAGTTTCACAGGGGGCGGGTCGCGAGCTTTCTTT CASSFTGGGSRAFF
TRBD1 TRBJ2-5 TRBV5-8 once TGTGCCAGCAGCCCGGACAGGGTGTACCAAGAGACCCAGTACTTC CASSPDRVYQETQYF
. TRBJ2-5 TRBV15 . TGTGCCACCCAGGGCAGGGAAGAGACCCAGTACTTC CATQGREETQYF
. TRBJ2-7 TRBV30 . TGTGCCTGGAGTACCTGGGACTACGAGCAGTACTTC CAWSTWDYEQYF
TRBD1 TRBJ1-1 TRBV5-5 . TGTGCCAGCAGCTCCTACAGGGGACGCACTGAAGCTTTCTTT CASSSYRGRTEAFF
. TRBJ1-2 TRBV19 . TGTGCCAGTAGTATGTCGGACGGGACTAACTATGGCTACACCTTC CASSMSDGTNYGYTF
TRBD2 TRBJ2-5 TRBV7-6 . TGTGCCAGCGAGCTTACAATTAGCGGGGCCAACCAAGAGACCCAGTACTTC CASELTISGANQETQYF
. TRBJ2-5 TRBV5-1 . TGCGCCAGCAGCATGGTAGGACAACAAGAGACCCAGTACTTC CASSMVGQQETQYF
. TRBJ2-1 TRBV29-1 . TGCAGCGTTGAGGGGGTAGACAATGAGCAGTTCTTC CSVEGVDNEQFF